This passage covers 21 T cell receptor beta chains from one sample sequenced in a study of blood T cells in healthy people across ages. It was with a sample-barcoded 5' primer and a J-beta primer mix that a second PCR of roughly 6 to 11 cycles was run. One entry per CDR3 protein results from TCRdb running MiXCR on the 5' RACE reads. This sample yields 1.5 million to 2 million distinct CDR3 sequences, of which about two fifths are seen a single time; more than 20% belongs to the top ten. Source material: blood. These TCRs come from a human donor in good health.

This chain joins TRBV29-1 and TRBJ2-1; D is perhaps TRBD1 (6 bases). The length of the CDR3 is 12 residues. Germline V gene sequence: CDR1 SQVTM, CDR2 ANQGSEA. The germline V and J ends were trimmed by 7 bases and 6 bases, with 13 bases remaining between them. In DNA form, the CDR3 reads TGCAGCGCAAACAGGGAGTTCAATGAGCAGTTCTTC. It translates to CSANREFNEQFF.

This clonotype showed up just a few times. The rearrangement joins TRBV7-2 to TRBJ2-3, with unresolved D. V lost 1 base to trimming and J lost 2 bases, with 7 bases between them. CDR3 length equals 14 residues. Germline V gene sequence: CDR1 SGHTA, CDR2 FQGNSA. Here the CDR3 DNA reads TGTGCCAGCAGCTTAGAGTTGCACACAGATACGCAGTATTTT. Translation: CASSLELHTDTQYF.

The rearrangement joins TRBV3-1 to TRBJ1-1; D remains unclear. The CDR3 is 15 amino acids. Trimming removed 1 base from V and 0 bases from J, with 9 bases in between. Looked up from germline, CDR1 is LGHDT and CDR2 is YNNKEL (reference sequence). The CDR3 here is CASSQGWEVNTEAFF. CDR3 coding DNA: TGTGCCAGCAGCCAAGGTTGGGAGGTGAACACTGAAGCTTTCTTT.

CDR3: CASSLDWGQVWYGYTF. CDR3 sequence (DNA): TGTGCCAGCAGCTTAGATTGGGGACAGGTGTGGTATGGCTACACCTTC. V gene TRBV11-2 combines with J gene TRBJ1-2, with 8 bases aligning to TRBD1. This CDR3 contains 16 residues. The trim removed 0 bases at V and 5 bases at J, leaving 8 bases unmatched. Germline V gene lookup returns CDR1 SGHAT and CDR2 FQNNGV.

This clonotype was counted a few times. The rearrangement uses TRBV12-3 or TRBV12-4 and TRBJ1-6, with D unresolved. The CDR3 is 14 residues long. V lost 4 bases to trimming and J lost 8 bases, with 12 bases between them. In nucleotides, the CDR3 is TGTGCCAGCAGTTCCTACAAGGCGGATTCACCCCTCCACTTT. Its translation is CASSSYKADSPLHF.

This clonotype was recorded a few times. The genes are TRBV10-3 and TRBJ2-7, with a weak D call TRBD2 (5 bases). Germline loops: CDR1 ENHRY, CDR2 SYGVKD. The CDR3 loop spans 11 amino acids. V lost 5 bases to trimming and J lost 12 bases, with 14 bases between them. CDR3 DNA: TGTGCCATCAGTACTGGGAGAGGGCGGTACTTC. Its protein product is CAISTGRGRYF.

This chain uses TRBV10-3 with TRBJ2-7; D gene ambiguous. The CDR3 consists of 15 residues. CDR1 ENHRY and CDR2 SYGVKD come from the germline V gene. Trimming stripped 1 base from V and 1 base from J, with 11 bases between. CDR3 sequence reads: CAISEYMGLSYEQYF. The CDR3 DNA reads as TGTGCCATCAGTGAGTACATGGGGTTATCCTACGAGCAGTACTTC.

A few counts support this clonotype. V and J are TRBV7-3 and TRBJ2-1; the match to TRBD2 covers 8 bases. J was trimmed by 8 bases and V by 5 bases; bases with no gene match: 5. Germline values: CDR1 SGHTA, CDR2 FQGTGA. CDR3 size: 13 residues. The CDR3 here is CASSPPGGHEQFF. The CDR3 DNA follows: TGTGCCAGCAGCCCCCCGGGGGGGCATGAGCAGTTCTTC.

For this clonotype: The junction and the germline gene differ at one end; a read error may be behind it. The CDR3 DNA reads as TGTGCCTGGGACAGGGGGCTTGGCTGCACCTTC. Translating gives CAWDRGLGCTF. This chain connects TRBV30 to TRBJ1-2, with 10 bases identical to TRBD1. The V gene's germline CDR1 is GTSNPN and CDR2 SVGIG (reference sequence). CDR3 size: 11 residues.

This clonotype was seen only a few times. A junction end diverges from the germline sequence, so it may reflect a read error. The V and J genes are TRBV7-2 and TRBJ1-5; D gene uncertain. CDR1 SGHTA and CDR2 FQGNSA come from the germline V gene. The CDR3 is 15 residues long. The CDR3 nucleotides read TGTGCCAGCAACTTAGACGGGGATAGCAATCAGCCCCAGCATTTT. Protein: CASNLDGDSNQPQHF.

The chain joins TRBV3-1 to TRBJ2-3; D is uncertain. Germline-derived CDR1 and CDR2 are LGHDT and YNNKEL (reference sequence). This CDR3 contains 17 residues. V was shortened by 4 bases and J by 5 bases, with 22 bases between the two germline ends. CDR3 coding DNA: TGTGCCAGCAGCCCTACCCGGACCAAGGGCTTACGAGATACGCAGTATTTT. As protein: CASSPTRTKGLRDTQYF.

This clonotype occurred once. The chain uses TRBV7-2 and TRBJ1-6; the D gene is possibly TRBD1 (6 bases). Per the germline V gene, CDR1 is SGHTA and CDR2 is FQGNSA. The CDR3 is 15 residues long. V shed 5 bases and J shed 8 bases, with 16 bases lying between them. The CDR3 nucleotides read TGTGCCAGCAGCCTAACAGGGTTGATCGATTCACCCCTCCACTTT. Translating it yields CASSLTGLIDSPLHF.

V usage is TRBV7-6 and J usage is TRBJ2-7; weak D call: TRBD1 (6 bases). Germline loops: CDR1 SGHVS, CDR2 FNYEAQ. This CDR3 has 16 residues. Trimming stripped 1 base from V and 2 bases from J, with 15 bases between. The CDR3 loop is CASSLETGTPTYEQYF. DNA for the CDR3: TGTGCCAGCAGCTTAGAAACCGGGACACCCACCTACGAGCAGTACTTC.

This clonotype showed up just a few times. This chain joins TRBV29-1 and TRBJ1-1; 10 bases fit TRBD1. The germline V gene encodes CDR1 SQVTM and CDR2 ANQGSEA. V was clipped by 7 bases and J by 3 bases; unmatched bases: 5. There are 13 residues in the CDR3. The CDR3: CSAAGTGDTEAFF. The CDR3 nucleotides are TGCAGCGCTGCTGGGACAGGGGACACTGAAGCTTTCTTT.

This clonotype was seen only a few times. The chain joins TRBV10-3 to TRBJ2-6; D unresolved. V was clipped by 0 bases and J by 2 bases, with 2 bases between them. Germline lookup yields CDR1 ENHRY and CDR2 SYGVKD. The CDR3 loop spans 14 amino acids. CDR3 protein: CAISESPGANVLTF. For the CDR3, the DNA is TGTGCCATCAGTGAGTCGCCTGGGGCCAACGTCCTGACTTTC.

The rearrangement links TRBV7-2 to TRBJ1-2; no clear D. The CDR3 runs 16 residues. Germline V gene sequence: CDR1 SGHTA, CDR2 FQGNSA. V gave up 1 base and J gave up 6 bases, with 18 bases separating them. The CDR3 DNA reads as TGTGCCAGCAGCTTAGATCGGGCTTCCACGGTAAATGGCTACACCTTC. This codes for CASSLDRASTVNGYTF.

V usage is TRBV11-2 and J usage is TRBJ1-1; D is ambiguous. Deletions cut 7 bases from V and 5 bases from J, with 17 bases between. CDR1 is SGHAT and CDR2 is FQNNGV in the germline V gene. There are 14 residues in the CDR3. CDR3 sequence: CASNRQTLGTEAFF. The CDR3 bases are TGTGCCAGCAACAGACAAACCTTGGGGACTGAAGCTTTCTTT.

This clonotype occurred a few times. The rearrangement links TRBV20-1 to TRBJ2-3, with D maybe TRBD1 (5 bases). Trimming cost V 3 bases and J 2 bases, with 12 bases left between them. CDR3 size: 14 residues. Germline-derived CDR1 and CDR2 are DFQATT and SNEGSKA (reference sequence). CDR3 sequence (DNA): TGCAGTGCTAGGACCACAGGTTTCACAGATACGCAGTATTTT. The encoded protein is CSARTTGFTDTQYF.

This clonotype was picked up a small number of times. The J gene is TRBJ2-6, the V gene TRBV15; D gene ambiguous. Trimming left V 4 bases short and J 4 bases short, with 11 bases between. Germline-derived CDR1 and CDR2 are LNHNV and YYDKDF (reference sequence). CDR3 length equals 15 residues. CDR3 sequence: CATSKYVGGANVLTF. CDR3 bases: TGTGCCACCAGCAAATACGTAGGGGGGGCCAACGTCCTGACTTTC.

The CDR3 region has the DNA TGTGCCAGCAGCCTTGGGACCAGCGAGAACTATGGCTACACCTTC. Its protein is CASSLGTSENYGYTF. This sequence joins TRBV7-9 and TRBJ1-2, with D possibly TRBD1 on 5 matching bases. Germline V gene lookup returns CDR1 SEHNR and CDR2 FQNEAQ (reference sequence). Trimming cost V 5 bases and J 2 bases, with 15 bases left between them. This CDR3 comprises 15 residues. Full variable domain (rest looked up from reference TRBV7-9 and TRBJ1-2): DTGVSQNPRHKITKRGQNVTFRCDPISEHNRLYWYRQTLGQGPEFLTYFQNEAQLEKSRLLSDRFSAERPKGSFSTLEIQRTEQGDSAMYLCASSLGTSENYGYTFGSGTRLTVV.

The chain combines TRBV6-2 or TRBV6-3 with TRBJ1-5; D is unclear. There are 16 residues in the CDR3. CDR1 is MNHEY, CDR2 SVGEGT, per germline. Trimming cost V 8 bases and J 5 bases, with 22 bases left between them. The CDR3 is CASSPYFTDLDQPQHF. The CDR3 DNA reads as TGTGCCAGCTCCCCCTATTTTACAGACCTGGATCAGCCCCAGCATTTT.